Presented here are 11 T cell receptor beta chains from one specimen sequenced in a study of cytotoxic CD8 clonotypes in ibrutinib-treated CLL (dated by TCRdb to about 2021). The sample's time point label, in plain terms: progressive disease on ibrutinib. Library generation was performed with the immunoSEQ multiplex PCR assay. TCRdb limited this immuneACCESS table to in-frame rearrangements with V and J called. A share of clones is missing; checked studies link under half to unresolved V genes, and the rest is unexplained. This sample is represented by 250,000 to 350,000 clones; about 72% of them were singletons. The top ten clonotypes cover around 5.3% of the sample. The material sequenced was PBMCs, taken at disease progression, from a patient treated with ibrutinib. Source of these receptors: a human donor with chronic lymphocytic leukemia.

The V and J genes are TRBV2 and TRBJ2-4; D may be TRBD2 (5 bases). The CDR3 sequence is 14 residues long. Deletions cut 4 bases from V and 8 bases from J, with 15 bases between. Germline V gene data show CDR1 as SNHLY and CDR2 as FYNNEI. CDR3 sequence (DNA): TGTGCCAGCAGTGGGAGGTGGGGTCGAGACATTCAGTACTTC. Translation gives CASSGRWGRDIQYF.

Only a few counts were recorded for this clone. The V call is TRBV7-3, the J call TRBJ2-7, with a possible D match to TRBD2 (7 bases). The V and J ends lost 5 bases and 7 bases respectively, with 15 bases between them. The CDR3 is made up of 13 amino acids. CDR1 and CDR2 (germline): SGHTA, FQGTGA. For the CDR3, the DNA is TGTGCCAGCAGCGCGAACAGGGAGGGGGAGCAGTACTTC. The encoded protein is CASSANREGEQYF.

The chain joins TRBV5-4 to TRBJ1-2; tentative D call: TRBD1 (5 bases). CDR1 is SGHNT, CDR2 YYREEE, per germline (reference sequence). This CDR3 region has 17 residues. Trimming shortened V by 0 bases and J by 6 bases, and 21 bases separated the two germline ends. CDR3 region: CASSLGRAGPKGHGYTF. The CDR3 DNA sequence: TGTGCCAGCAGCTTGGGCAGGGCCGGCCCGAAGGGTCATGGCTACACCTTC. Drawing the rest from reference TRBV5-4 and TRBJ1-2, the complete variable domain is ETGVTQSPTHLIKTRGQQVTLRCSSQSGHNTVSWYQQALGQGPQFIFQYYREEENGRGNFPPRFSGLQFPNYSSELNVNALELDDSALYLCASSLGRAGPKGHGYTFGSGTRLTVV.

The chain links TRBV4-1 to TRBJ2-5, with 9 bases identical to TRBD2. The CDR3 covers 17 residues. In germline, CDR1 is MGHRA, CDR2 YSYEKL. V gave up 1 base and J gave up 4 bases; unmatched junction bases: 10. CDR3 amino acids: CASSQVASGVRGETQYF. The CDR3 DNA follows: TGCGCCAGCAGCCAAGTCGCTAGCGGGGTGCGGGGAGAGACCCAGTACTTC.

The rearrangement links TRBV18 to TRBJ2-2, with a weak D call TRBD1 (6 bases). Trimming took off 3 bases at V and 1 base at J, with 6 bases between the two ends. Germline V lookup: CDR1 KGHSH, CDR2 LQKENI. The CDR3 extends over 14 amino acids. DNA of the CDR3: TGTGCCAGCTCACCGACAGGGAACACCGGGGAGCTGTTTTTT. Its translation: CASSPTGNTGELFF.

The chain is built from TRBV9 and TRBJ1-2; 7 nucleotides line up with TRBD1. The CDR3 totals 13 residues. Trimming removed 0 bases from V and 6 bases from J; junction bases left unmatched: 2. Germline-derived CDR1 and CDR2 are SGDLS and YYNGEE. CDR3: CASSVEGTDGYTF. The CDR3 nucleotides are TGTGCCAGCAGCGTAGAAGGGACAGATGGCTACACCTTC.

CDR3 coding DNA: TGTGCCAGCAGCTTCCCTCGCGCGGGACTAGCGATCACAGATACGCAGTATTTT. Translating gives CASSFPRAGLAITDTQYF. The genes are TRBV5-4 and TRBJ2-3; 10 positions match TRBD2. The CDR3 spans 18 residues. From germline, CDR1 is SGHNT and CDR2 YYREEE (reference sequence). The V segment lost 2 bases and the J segment 2 bases; nucleotides outside the gene matches: 11. Full variable domain (remainder filled in from reference TRBV5-4 and TRBJ2-3): ETGVTQSPTHLIKTRGQQVTLRCSSQSGHNTVSWYQQALGQGPQFIFQYYREEENGRGNFPPRFSGLQFPNYSSELNVNALELDDSALYLCASSFPRAGLAITDTQYFGPGTRLTVL.

The CDR3 coding sequence is TGTGCCAGTAGTATAGAAGGGGGCAGGGCGAACACTGAAGCTTTCTTT. Its protein product is CASSIEGGRANTEAFF. The rearrangement joins TRBV19 to TRBJ1-1; 7 nucleotides align to TRBD1. The germline gives CDR1 LNHDA, CDR2 SQIVND (reference sequence). V shed 0 bases, J shed 1 base, and the junction held 5 bases outside the gene matches. The length of the CDR3 is 16 residues.

CDR3 bases: TGTGCCAGCACCAAACTCGGGACAGGGTTAACAGATACGCAGTATTTT. Its protein is CASTKLGTGLTDTQYF. This chain uses TRBV28 with TRBJ2-3; 9 bases line up with TRBD1. The CDR3 totals 16 residues. Germline V gene sequence: CDR1 MDHEN, CDR2 SYDVKM. V dropped 7 bases and J dropped 3; count of bases not matched to a gene: 11.

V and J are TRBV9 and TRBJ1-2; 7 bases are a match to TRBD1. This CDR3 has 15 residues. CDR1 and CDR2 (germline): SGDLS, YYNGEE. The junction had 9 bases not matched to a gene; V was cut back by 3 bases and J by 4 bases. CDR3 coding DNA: TGTGCCAGCAGCGGATTACAGGGGCACCCCTATGGCTACACCTTC. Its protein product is CASSGLQGHPYGYTF.

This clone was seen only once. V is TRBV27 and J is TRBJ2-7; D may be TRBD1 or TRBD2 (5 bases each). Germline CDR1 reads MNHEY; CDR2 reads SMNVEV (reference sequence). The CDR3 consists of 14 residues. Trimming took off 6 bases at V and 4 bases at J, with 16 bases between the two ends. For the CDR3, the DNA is TGTGCCAGCAGCCCCAGGGACGACCATTACGAGCAGTACTTC. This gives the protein CASSPRDDHYEQYF.